The 31 T cell receptor beta chains below were found in one sample sequenced in a study of long-term antiretroviral therapy in people with HIV (dated by TCRdb to the early 2020s). Sequencing of the TRB variable region was done with the immunoSEQ hsTCRB v3.0 assay at survey level resolution. TCRdb stores this immuneACCESS table with in-frame sequences only. Part of the clones is absent; in the studies checked, under half of the shortfall reflects unresolved V genes, and no reason is known for the rest. The sample table lists some 22,000 clones, around three quarters of them with a count of one. The top ten hold around 9% of the sample. Sequenced here: unsorted PBMCs, sampled 4.1 years after starting antiretroviral therapy. The receptors here all came from a woman between 40 and 55 years old with HIV.

CDR3 DNA: TGTGCCAGCGGATTTGGAGGAAACACCATATATTTT. Translation: CASGFGGNTIYF. The chain links TRBV27 to TRBJ1-3; no reliable D call. In germline, CDR1 is MNHEY, CDR2 SMNVEV (reference sequence). This CDR3 region has 12 residues. Trimming removed 8 bases from V and 4 bases from J, with 9 bases in between.

This clone was counted a single time. The chain employs TRBV9 and TRBJ2-3; D may be TRBD1 (6 bases). The germline gives CDR1 SGDLS, CDR2 YYNGEE. This CDR3 has 13 amino acids. Trimming removed 0 bases from V and 6 bases from J, with 8 bases in between. The DNA of the CDR3 is TGTGCCAGCAGCGTAGGAGGGGGTGATACGCAGTATTTT. Protein sequence: CASSVGGGDTQYF.

This chain joins TRBV4-3 and TRBJ2-7; 8 bases are shared with TRBD2. Per the germline V gene, CDR1 is LGHNA and CDR2 is YSLEER. V dropped 1 base and J dropped 6; count of bases not matched to a gene: 8. This CDR3 has 15 amino acids. CDR3 coding DNA: TGCGCCAGCAGCCAAGGGACGGGGGGGCGGGGCGAGCAGTACTTC. Translated, it gives CASSQGTGGRGEQYF.

This sequence joins TRBV7-8 and TRBJ2-5; 10 nucleotides match TRBD1. J was trimmed by 5 bases and V by 5 bases; bases with no gene match: 8. Germline CDR1 reads SGHVS; CDR2 reads FQNEAQ. CDR3 size: 15 residues. Here the CDR3 DNA reads TGTGCCAGCAGCGCCCGACAGGGGGCGGGTGAGACCCAGTACTTC. This gives the protein CASSARQGAGETQYF.

This chain's CDR3 is CASSSPRGGRDTEAFF. Here the CDR3 DNA reads TGTGCCAGCAGCTCTCCTAGGGGGGGCCGGGACACTGAAGCTTTCTTT. The rearrangement joins TRBV7-9 to TRBJ1-1; D perhaps matches TRBD1 (6 bases). Between the trimmed V and J ends, which lost 4 bases and 3 bases, there was a span of 18 bases. CDR3 size: 16 residues. CDR1 is SEHNR, CDR2 FQNEAQ, per germline (reference sequence). Variable domain in full (rest from reference TRBV7-9 and TRBJ1-1): DTGVSQNPRHKITKRGQNVTFRCDPISEHNRLYWYRQTLGQGPEFLTYFQNEAQLEKSRLLSDRFSAERPKGSFSTLEIQRTEQGDSAMYLCASSSPRGGRDTEAFFGQGTRLTVV.

The J gene is TRBJ2-3, the V gene TRBV10-2, with 13 bases that match TRBD2. With 11 bases clipped from V and 3 bases from J, the junction kept 5 bases outside the gene matches. CDR1 and CDR2 from the germline V gene are WSHSY and SAAADI. This CDR3 comprises 14 residues. The CDR3 DNA is TGCGCCGGGGGGACTAGCGGGAAAACAGATACGCAGTATTTT. Translated: CAGGTSGKTDTQYF.

J is TRBJ1-1 and V is TRBV6-6; no reliable D call. Trimming removed 3 bases from V and 1 base from J, with 9 bases in between. The germline CDR1 and CDR2 sequences are MNHNY and SVGAGI (reference sequence). CDR3 length equals 14 residues. The CDR3 coding sequence is TGTGCCAGCAGTTATGATGTGCGGAACACTGAAGCTTTCTTT. Protein: CASSYDVRNTEAFF.

V is TRBV5-1 and J is TRBJ2-5; the match to TRBD1 covers 7 bases. Losses at the gene ends were 5 bases for V and 5 bases for J; bases not matched to a gene: 6. The CDR3 has 13 amino acids. Germline CDR1 reads SGHRS; CDR2 reads YFSETQ. Here the CDR3 reads CASSFDRAETQYF. CDR3 sequence (DNA): TGCGCCAGCAGTTTTGACAGGGCCGAGACCCAGTACTTC.

The chain uses TRBV7-2 and TRBJ2-1; D is perhaps TRBD2 (6 bases). In germline, CDR1 is SGHTA, CDR2 FQGNSA. Trimming pared 5 bases from V and 9 bases from J, leaving 17 bases between. The CDR3 is made up of 14 amino acids. CDR3 nucleotide sequence: TGTGCCAGCAGCGTCTACGGGGGAGTAGGTGAGCAGTTCTTC. Amino acid sequence: CASSVYGGVGEQFF.

This clone was picked up a small number of times. V and J are TRBV29-1 and TRBJ2-7; a weak D match, TRBD1 (5 bases). The V gene's germline CDR1 is SQVTM and CDR2 ANQGSEA. The CDR3 consists of 14 residues. Trimming pared 4 bases from V and 1 base from J, leaving 14 bases between. CDR3: CSVVPIDSSYEQYF. CDR3 bases: TGCAGCGTTGTTCCGATAGACAGTTCCTACGAGCAGTACTTC.

CDR3 nucleotides: TGCGCCAGCAGCTTGGCGGCTAGCGGGACAAGCACAGATACGCAGTATTTT. It translates to CASSLAASGTSTDTQYF. V is TRBV5-1 and J is TRBJ2-3; 9 bases match TRBD2. Per the germline V gene, CDR1 is SGHRS and CDR2 is YFSETQ. There are 17 residues in the CDR3. V lost 0 bases and J lost 0; bases outside the gene matches: 5.

The rearrangement uses TRBV5-1 and TRBJ1-2, with D perhaps TRBD1 (5 bases). The V end was cut by 4 bases, the J end by 14 bases, with 24 bases between. Per germline, CDR1 SGHRS and CDR2 YFSETQ. The length of the CDR3 is 14 residues. The CDR3: CASSPSQGALARTF. CDR3 in DNA: TGCGCCAGCAGCCCGAGCCAGGGAGCTTTGGCTAGAACCTTC.

The chain recombines TRBV11-3 with TRBJ1-2; D possibly corresponds to TRBD1 (6 bases). The V gene lost 5 bases and the J gene lost 2 bases, with 12 bases spanning the gap. Per the germline V gene, CDR1 is SGHNT and CDR2 is YENEEA. The CDR3 spans 14 residues. The CDR3 coding sequence is TGTGCCAGCAGCCCCGGACAGCTCAACTATGGCTACACCTTC. Residues: CASSPGQLNYGYTF.

The chain has TRBV5-4 and TRBJ2-7; the D gene could be TRBD1 or TRBD2 (6 bases each). The CDR3 is 19 residues long. Trimming stripped 5 bases from V and 4 bases from J, with 31 bases between. CDR1 SGHNT and CDR2 YYREEE come from the germline V gene (reference sequence). Written as DNA, the CDR3 is TGTGCCAGCAGTCACGATATAATAAGACGGGGGCCGCCTAAGTACGAGCAGTACTTC. Protein sequence: CASSHDIIRRGPPKYEQYF. Looking up the rest from reference TRBV5-4 and TRBJ2-7 gives the full variable domain: ETGVTQSPTHLIKTRGQQVTLRCSSQSGHNTVSWYQQALGQGPQFIFQYYREEENGRGNFPPRFSGLQFPNYSSELNVNALELDDSALYLCASSHDIIRRGPPKYEQYFGPGTRLTVT.

V gene TRBV7-2 combines with J gene TRBJ2-6; D unresolved. This CDR3 comprises 12 residues. CDR1 SGHTA and CDR2 FQGNSA come from the germline V gene. V was cut by 7 bases and J by 4 bases, with 5 bases left in between. Here the CDR3 DNA reads TGTGCCAGCAAGACCGGGGCCAACGTCCTGACTTTC. Translating it yields CASKTGANVLTF.

In its sample, this clone was seen once. The chain uses TRBV7-9 and TRBJ2-1; D not resolved. V lost 2 bases and J lost 8, with 4 bases in between. Germline V gives CDR1 SEHNR, CDR2 FQNEAQ (reference sequence). The CDR3 consists of 11 residues. The CDR3 sequence is CASSLYYEQFF. Written as DNA, the CDR3 is TGTGCCAGCAGCTTATATTATGAGCAGTTCTTC. Full variable domain (missing parts from reference TRBV7-9 and TRBJ2-1): DTGVSQNPRHKITKRGQNVTFRCDPISEHNRLYWYRQTLGQGPEFLTYFQNEAQLEKSRLLSDRFSAERPKGSFSTLEIQRTEQGDSAMYLCASSLYYEQFFGPGTRLTVL.

Here the CDR3 reads CASSPGPPSQNSPLHF. DNA of the CDR3: TGCGCCAGCAGCCCCGGGCCGCCGAGCCAGAATTCACCCCTCCACTTT. J is TRBJ1-6 and V is TRBV4-3; the D is unclear. The length of the CDR3 is 16 residues. Germline V lookup: CDR1 LGHNA, CDR2 YSLEER. Trimming shortened V by 4 bases and J by 7 bases, and 17 bases separated the two germline ends.

The chain couples TRBV4-3 to TRBJ1-1; D not resolved. V was pared by 0 bases and J by 8 bases, with 16 bases between. CDR3 length equals 15 residues. CDR1 and CDR2 (germline): LGHNA, YSLEER. CDR3 DNA: TGCGCCAGCAGCCAAGAGCCCCCCTCTGGAGGAGAAGCTTTCTTT. This gives the protein CASSQEPPSGGEAFF.

The chain is built from TRBV28 and TRBJ1-2, with 11 bases lining up with TRBD1. Germline lookup yields CDR1 MDHEN and CDR2 SYDVKM. This CDR3 comprises 15 residues. V lost 4 bases and J lost 3; bases outside the gene matches: 4. CDR3: CASSSEGQGDYGYTF. The CDR3 nucleotides are TGTGCCAGCAGTTCCGAGGGACAGGGGGACTATGGCTACACCTTC.

V and J are TRBV6-6 and TRBJ1-2; D is ambiguous. Trimming pared 9 bases from V and 3 bases from J, leaving 20 bases between. The CDR3 contains 15 residues. Germline CDR1 and CDR2: MNHNY and SVGAGI (reference sequence). The CDR3 bases are TGTGCCAGTCTTCCCGATACACCTTCCGACTATGGCTACACCTTC. Its protein product is CASLPDTPSDYGYTF.

The J gene is TRBJ1-6, the V gene TRBV4-3; 7 positions match TRBD1. The CDR3 covers 15 residues. V was pared by 1 base and J by 10 bases, with 7 bases of the junction left unmatched. Germline V lookup: CDR1 LGHNA, CDR2 YSLEER. CDR3 loop: CASSQGGGQISPLHF. Here the CDR3 DNA reads TGCGCCAGCAGCCAAGGTGGGGGACAGATATCACCCCTCCACTTT.

The J gene is TRBJ1-4, the V gene TRBV9; the D is unclear. This CDR3 is built from 15 residues. Deletions cut 0 bases from V and 8 bases from J, with 14 bases between. Germline assignment: CDR1 SGDLS and CDR2 YYNGEE. CDR3 amino acids: CASSVASQIEEKLFF. The CDR3, as DNA: TGTGCCAGCAGCGTAGCTTCACAGATCGAGGAAAAACTGTTTTTT.

The V and J genes are TRBV7-2 and TRBJ1-3; D unclear. V lost 2 bases and J lost 1, with 3 bases in between. The CDR3 runs 13 residues. Germline V gene sequence: CDR1 SGHTA, CDR2 FQGNSA. This CDR3 reads CASSLLSGNTIYF. CDR3 sequence (DNA): TGTGCCAGCAGCTTATTATCTGGAAACACCATATATTTT. Full variable domain (outside the CDR3, taken from reference TRBV7-2 and TRBJ1-3): GAGVSQSPSNKVTEKGKDVELRCDPISGHTALYWYRQSLGQGLEFLIYFQGNSAPDKSGLPSDRFSAERTGGSVSTLTIQRTQQEDSAVYLCASSLLSGNTIYFGEGSWLTVV.

This clone turned up a few times. V is TRBV5-1 and J is TRBJ2-1; D remains ambiguous. Germline CDR1 is SGHRS and CDR2 is YFSETQ. V dropped 7 bases and J dropped 6 bases, with 17 bases sitting between them. This CDR3 region has 14 residues. CDR3: CASVTASFPNEQFF. CDR3 in DNA: TGCGCCAGCGTCACAGCATCATTCCCCAATGAGCAGTTCTTC.

A single count supports this clone. The chain uses TRBV2 and TRBJ2-3; weak D call: TRBD2 (5 bases). Germline V gives CDR1 SNHLY, CDR2 FYNNEI. The V end was cut by 10 bases, the J end by 2 bases, with 10 bases between. CDR3 length: 12 amino acids. The DNA for the CDR3 is TGTGCCACCCGGGGAATCACAGATACGCAGTATTTT. As protein: CATRGITDTQYF.

The chain uses TRBV15 and TRBJ2-7, with TRBD1 matching over 7 bases. This CDR3 is built from 16 residues. The germline V gene encodes CDR1 LNHNV and CDR2 YYDKDF (reference sequence). The V and J ends lost 0 bases and 3 bases, in that order; junction bases with no gene match: 8. CDR3 sequence: CATSREATGFGYEQYF. CDR3 DNA: TGTGCCACCAGCAGAGAAGCGACAGGGTTCGGCTACGAGCAGTACTTC. Full variable domain (remainder filled in from reference TRBV15 and TRBJ2-7): DAMVIQNPRYQVTQFGKPVTLSCSQTLNHNVMYWYQQKSSQAPKLLFHYYDKDFNNEADTPDNFQSRRPNTSFCFLDIRSPGLGDTAMYLCATSREATGFGYEQYFGPGTRLTVT.

The chain has TRBV6-1 and TRBJ1-5; the D is unclear. V was cut by 2 bases and J by 7 bases, with 12 bases left in between. Germline CDR1 is MNHNS and CDR2 is SASEGT. This CDR3 spans 14 amino acids. The CDR3 DNA reads as TGTGCCAGCAGTGAAAGACGGACCACACAGCCCCAGCATTTT. Its translation is CASSERRTTQPQHF.

This rearrangement joins TRBV11-2 to TRBJ2-1, with 7 bases lining up with TRBD2. V trimming: 4 bases; J trimming: 7 bases; junction bases outside the gene matches: 10. CDR1 and CDR2 (germline): SGHAT, FQNNGV. This CDR3 region has 15 residues. The CDR3 protein is CASSYMSGVQNEQFF. The DNA for the CDR3 is TGTGCCAGCAGCTACATGAGCGGGGTCCAGAATGAGCAGTTCTTC.

CDR3 region: CASSQALNSENEQFF. For the CDR3, the DNA is TGTGCCAGCAGCCAAGCGTTAAACTCAGAGAATGAGCAGTTCTTC. This chain connects TRBV4-2 to TRBJ2-1; D uncertain. The germline V gene encodes CDR1 LGHNA and CDR2 YNFKEQ. The CDR3 sequence is 15 residues long. V was pared by 1 base and J by 7 bases, with 14 bases between.

This chain links TRBV6-5 with TRBJ1-3; possibly TRBD1 for D (5 bases). V was pared by 6 bases and J by 0 bases, with 12 bases between. Germline CDR1 and CDR2: MNHEY and SVGAGI. This CDR3 has 15 amino acids. The CDR3 nucleotides are TGTGCCAGCAGCCTACGACAGCTCTCTGGAAACACCATATATTTT. Translation gives CASSLRQLSGNTIYF.

This chain joins TRBV5-1 and TRBJ2-3; 13 bases are a match to TRBD2. The CDR3 loop spans 17 amino acids. J lost 3 bases, V lost 4 bases, and 8 bases had no gene match. From germline, CDR1 is SGHRS and CDR2 YFSETQ. The CDR3 protein is CASSPRTSGSGTDTQYF. For the CDR3, the DNA is TGCGCCAGCAGCCCAAGGACTAGCGGGAGCGGGACAGATACGCAGTATTTT. Using reference TRBV5-1 and TRBJ2-3 for the parts outside the CDR3, the full variable domain is KAGVTQTPRYLIKTRGQQVTLSCSPISGHRSVSWYQQTPGQGLQFLFEYFSETQRNKGNFPGRFSGRQFSNSRSEMNVSTLELGDSALYLCASSPRTSGSGTDTQYFGPGTRLTVL.